This T cell receptor beta chain derives from a study of cytomegalovirus exposure and HLA in healthy donors (TCRdb year 2017). Background for the entire study: An earlier analysis of several hundred of the donors reported 250 to 300 Gb of sequence data and some 120 million unique TCR beta sequences from some 180 million T cells. An early release covering just under 650 HLA-typed donors comprised about 310 gigabases of sequencing data and tens of millions of unique TCR sequences. Of the 300 to 500 genotyped donors, 70% to 90% were placed in the genetic ancestry cluster associated with self-reported Caucasian donors. The study aimed to test whether cataloging public T cell receptors could reveal signatures of past pathogen exposure. Using immunosequencing, the study profiled T cell repertoires from around 670 subjects and related those repertoires to cytomegalovirus serostatus. In addition to the first cohort of several hundred subjects, a separate validation cohort of some 120 different subjects was used. To predict cytomegalovirus infection status, the study combined high-throughput TCR immunosequencing, statistical association of individual TCRs with disease status, and machine learning. To study patterns of TCR occurrence, a later analysis re-analyzed previously published TCR beta repertoires from around 700 donors and added high-resolution HLA genotyping. In the later analysis, no new phenotypic data were used to find candidate immune exposures; instead, reliance was placed on TCR beta sequences and their occurrence across donors. In an earlier analysis of around 540 of the donors, high-throughput TCR beta sequencing was used to judge whether each TCR beta V gene segment behaved as functional or pseudogenic. Donor age, sex, ethnicity and CMV serostatus were collected together with the repertoire data. In a later genetic analysis, genome-wide SNP genotypes for about 65% of the roughly 670 donors were used, and that subset was treated as a discovery cohort. Every discovery cohort repertoire had been produced on one sequencing platform. HLA typing covered class I and class II loci at four-digit resolution. Typing coverage differed by locus: A, B, C, DRB1 and DQB1 were typed in about 629-630 donors, DQA1 in roughly 500, DPA1 in some 610, and DPB1 in approximately 450. Roughly 5 DR-DQ haplotypes were handled as single units for association and clustering, since linkage in the cohort was strong. Among roughly 400 genotyped donors of the cohort, an average of around 250,000 unique TCR beta nucleotide sequences was sequenced per donor, of which about 19% were non-productive.

Comments on this clone: What antigen it recognizes has not been identified.

Paper-wide results and their limitations: Immune exposure information for the cohort was limited to CMV serostatus. A further reported finding was that TCR beta sequences accurately predicted the HLA-A and HLA-B alleles for most subjects in the first cohort. Cytomegalovirus status was reported to be diagnosed by the classifier with high specificity and sensitivity in both the original and validation cohorts. A later analysis reported that several top co-occurrence clusters appeared linked to parvovirus B19, influenza, CMV and Epstein-Barr virus. Because counts were too low, 15 to 20 rarely observed V segments, including chromosome 9 orphons, were excluded from the earlier analysis of 500 to 700 of the donors. Because the 87-base-pair reads could not distinguish some IMGT-functional V segments, including TRBV6-2 and TRBV6-3, those segments were excluded. The authors suggested that the approach could potentially be extended to other disease states and immunological phenotypes. Roughly uniform sequencing depth across donors was assumed in presence/absence analyses, although this assumption may not hold. In an earlier analysis of some 540 of the donors, most TCR beta V segments appeared in productive rearrangements about 87% or about 30% of the time, broadly matching IMGT annotations. According to a later analysis, most CMV-associated TCR beta chains appeared to be HLA-restricted, and the HLA associations seemed to be driven largely by CMV exposure. Assigning TCR associations to individual alleles was difficult when HLA alleles, especially DR and DQ, strongly co-occurred. According to a later analysis, TCR association rates differed among HLA loci, with DRB1 alleles showing the most associated TCRs and HLA-C alleles showing the fewest. A few of the identified cytomegalovirus-associated TCR beta chains were confirmed in vitro to be specific for cytomegalovirus antigens. In a later analysis, HLA-associated TCR beta chains showed more clonal expansion and lower generation probabilities than non-associated chains that were equally common. According to a later genetic analysis, donors in an Asian-associated ancestry cluster had fewer N-insertions in productive TCRs than the approximately 610-donor mean. While some public TCRs were present in many individuals, most TCR sequences turned up only very rarely across donors. In the study, around 150 TCR beta chains were listed as associated with cytomegalovirus. Because some donors lacked HLA typing at each locus, the association tests relied only on the typed subset. V-gene and J-gene trimming of TCR beta chains was associated with a missense DCLRE1C variant in a later genetic analysis, and the association was replicated in an independent cohort. Linkage disequilibrium might explain the correlated functional status among segregating V segments, but an unknown experimental factor could not be excluded. A cluster of highly shared sequence variants was judged likely to be a technical artifact of the sequencing pipeline. In this cohort, only TCR beta chains were sequenced, and detectable features were limited by the absence of alpha or paired-chain data. At a false discovery rate of 0.05, a later analysis linked some 18,000 TCR beta sequences to specific HLA alleles.

The cohort consisted of hundreds of healthy bone marrow donors. All cohort members were sampled while nominally healthy, although unrecorded immune exposures were likely present. The donor was CMV seronegative and was included in the group of under 450 seronegative cohort members. Every donor gave a peripheral blood sample, and the peripheral blood mononuclear cells from that sample were used for TCR beta sequencing. The Qiagen DNeasy Blood Extraction Kit was used to extract genomic DNA from the blood cell samples. Library construction relied on the immunoSEQ multiplex PCR assay. The multiplex PCR relied on a mix of 60 forward primers for TCR Vbeta segments and 13 reverse primers for TCR Jbeta segments. The CDR3 region of rearranged TCR beta genes was amplified from genomic DNA with a multiplex PCR assay. The amplified TCR beta libraries were sequenced on the Illumina HiSeq System as 87-base-pair reads. From the authors' description of their analysis: A later analysis counted around 72 million unique TCR beta chains across the 666 repertoires, and around 12 million of these chains were shared by at least two donors. Raw reads were error-corrected and collapsed into unique sequences by a nearest-neighbor algorithm in which closely related sequences were merged to remove PCR and sequencing errors. CDR3 sequences were aligned to IMGT reference sequences to assign V, D and J gene segments. For a sequence to be retained, a match of at least six nucleotides was required to both a V gene segment and a J gene segment. A rearrangement counted as productive if the CDR3 had no stop codons and remained in frame with V and J, and every other rearrangement counted as non-productive. Following IMGT convention, CDR3 was defined as the stretch from the second conserved V-encoded cysteine up to the conserved J-encoded phenylalanine. In an earlier analysis of 500 to 650 of the donors, sequences lacking an unambiguous match to a single V gene segment were excluded. In an earlier analysis of roughly 600 of the donors, a V segment was called functional when productive rearrangements were above 56.7%, and segregating when the standard deviation between donors exceeded 5%. A statistical classification framework was built to diagnose cytomegalovirus status from the catalog of TCR beta chain sequences. In a later analysis, V and J genes were assigned by comparing TCR nucleotide sequences against IMGT/GENE-DB human TR gene sequences. The TCRdist pipeline was used in a later analysis to assign CDR3 sequences and most-parsimonious VDJ recombination scenarios. In a later analysis, each TCR beta chain was defined by its CDR3 amino acid sequence together with its V-gene family, and reads lacking a unique V-gene family were excluded. A later analysis removed 592 highly shared, low-generation-probability nucleotide sequences to deal with suspected cross-contamination and a sequencing artifact. In a later analysis, a clonal expansion index for each public chain was calculated from normalized within-repertoire ranks of inferred template counts. In a later analysis, generation probabilities were computed with a VDJ recombination model fitted to out-of-frame rearrangements, and the resulting probabilities were checked against IGoR. A later analysis scored TCR-TCR, TCR-HLA and TCR-CMV co-occurrence with hypergeometric tests, applying a repertoire-size bias correction to TCR pairs. A later analysis estimated false discovery rates by permuting HLA or CMV assignments 20 times. In a later analysis, co-occurring TCRs were grouped using DBSCAN, with TCRdist sequence similarity added in when clustering inside HLA-allele-positive subsets. For co-occurrence clustering, repertoires with fewer than 30,000 or more than 120,000 public chains were excluded, along with 4 to 6 repertoires with anomalous nucleotide sharing. TCRdb re-hosts the immuneACCESS table, in-frame sequences only. Its copies lack some clones; in the studies checked, an unresolved V gene accounts for under half of them, and the cause for the rest is not known. That table furnishes V, J and clone size, whereas the DNA furnished D and trimming. This sample's clone table shows approximately 82,000 clones. The ten largest clonotypes hold 1.5% of the sample.

The V end loses 0 bases and the J end loses 0 bases, and a stretch of 7 bases separates them. As encoded in the germline V gene, CDR1 is SGDLS while CDR2 is YYNGEE. The CDR3 spans 15 residues, from the cysteine through the phenylalanine. Only the CDR3 region is kept as DNA, spanning 45 bases read in frame from base 1. The origin of this receptor is a woman in her fifties or sixties in good health and CMV-seronegative. Material: PBMCs. The rearranged chain carries TRBV9 and TRBJ1-3, with the D gene call left open. The DNA reads as follows: TGTGCCAGCAGCGTAGTCCCAGACTCTGGAAACACCATATATTTT. This gives the protein CASSVVPDSGNTIYF. Outside the CDR3, residues come from the reference TRBV9 and TRBJ1-3 proteins, so the full variable domain is: DSGVTQTPKHLITATGQRVTLRCSPRSGDLSVYWYQQSLDQGLQFLIQYYNGEERAKGNILERFSAQQFPDLHSELNLSSLELGDSALYFCASSVVPDSGNTIYFGEGSWLTVV.